Listed below are T cell receptor beta chains from one sample, sequenced in a study of CD8+CD57+ T cells in acquired aplastic anemia. Using its own MiXCR run on the reads, TCRdb lists one record per CDR3 protein. The sample has 150,000 to 200,000 distinct CDR3 sequences, about 64% seen once. The sample was sorted CD4+, CD8+, or CD8+CD57+ T cells (not recorded which) from PBMCs. All receptors come from a human donor with severe aplastic anemia or a healthy control (not recorded which). Both conserved end residues are part of each CDR3. The order of the fields is clone size, D gene, J gene, V gene, CDR3 length, CDR3 DNA, CDR3 protein. A D gene is named only where the DNA matches it firmly. Size values are once, few and many counts, or a class for expanded clones, and some rows have none.

abundance: once
d_gene: -
j_gene: TRBJ1-2
v_gene: TRBV7-9
len: 13
CDR3nt: TGTGCCAGCAGCGGAGACGGAAACTATGGCTACACCTTC
CDR3aa: CASSGDGNYGYTF

abundance: -
d_gene: TRBD1
j_gene: TRBJ1-1
v_gene: TRBV7-9
len: 16
CDR3nt: TGTGCCAGCAGCCATTTGGGACAGGGGCTGAACACTGAAGCTTTCTTT
CDR3aa: CASSHLGQGLNTEAFF

abundance: -
d_gene: TRBD1
j_gene: TRBJ1-2
v_gene: TRBV19
len: 16
CDR3nt: TGTGCCAGTAGTGCCCCTCCCGGACAGGGAGGATACGGCTACACCTTC
CDR3aa: CASSAPPGQGGYGYTF

abundance: once
d_gene: TRBD1
j_gene: TRBJ2-7
v_gene: TRBV15
len: 16
CDR3nt: TGTGCCACCAGCACCGGGACAGCCTCACTCTCCTACGAGCAGTACTTC
CDR3aa: CATSTGTASLSYEQYF

abundance: -
d_gene: TRBD1
j_gene: TRBJ1-2
v_gene: TRBV29-1
len: 13
CDR3nt: TGCAGCGTTGGCACAGGGGGGACCTATGGCTACACCTTC
CDR3aa: CSVGTGGTYGYTF

abundance: -
d_gene: -
j_gene: TRBJ2-1
v_gene: TRBV7-9
len: 15
CDR3nt: TGTGCCAGCAGCTTGTACGGGACGGAGGGTAATGAGCAGTTCTTC
CDR3aa: CASSLYGTEGNEQFF

abundance: many
d_gene: -
j_gene: TRBJ2-1
v_gene: TRBV5-8
len: 15
CDR3nt: TGTGCCAGCAGCCTGGGCGGGACGGAGTACAATGAGCAGTTCTTC
CDR3aa: CASSLGGTEYNEQFF

abundance: once
d_gene: -
j_gene: TRBJ1-4
v_gene: TRBV15
len: 15
CDR3nt: TGTGCCACCAGCAGAGATATGGCAGAAAATGAAAAACTGTTTTTT
CDR3aa: CATSRDMAENEKLFF

abundance: few
d_gene: -
j_gene: TRBJ2-2
v_gene: TRBV18
len: 13
CDR3nt: TGTGCCAGCTCACAACCGACAACCGGGGAGCTGTTTTTT
CDR3aa: CASSQPTTGELFF

abundance: -
d_gene: TRBD2
j_gene: TRBJ2-7
v_gene: TRBV20-1
len: 12
CDR3nt: TGCAGTGCTGAGGGGACTAGGCTCGAACAGTACTTC
CDR3aa: CSAEGTRLEQYF

abundance: -
d_gene: TRBD2
j_gene: TRBJ2-3
v_gene: TRBV15
len: 22
CDR3nt: TGTGCCACCAGCAGAGATCGTTCCGGGACAGGGGGGACTAGCGGGGTTCGAGATACGCAGTATTTT
CDR3aa: CATSRDRSGTGGTSGVRDTQYF

abundance: many
d_gene: -
j_gene: TRBJ2-6
v_gene: TRBV4-3
len: 15
CDR3nt: TGCGCCAGCAGCCGCCGAGGGGGTGGGGCCAACGTCCTGACTTTC
CDR3aa: CASSRRGGGANVLTF

abundance: few
d_gene: -
j_gene: TRBJ1-1
v_gene: TRBV7-8
len: 14
CDR3nt: TGTGCCAGCAGCGCCGGGACGTCGGGAACTGAAGCTTTCTTT
CDR3aa: CASSAGTSGTEAFF

abundance: -
d_gene: -
j_gene: TRBJ1-1
v_gene: TRBV5-8
len: 10
CDR3nt: TGTGCCAGCAGCTTCAGGGGTGGTTTCTTT
CDR3aa: CASSFRGGFF

abundance: -
d_gene: -
j_gene: TRBJ2-3
v_gene: TRBV19
len: 15
CDR3nt: TGTGCCAGTAGTGCCTACAGGACCCACACAGATACGCAGTATTTT
CDR3aa: CASSAYRTHTDTQYF

abundance: -
d_gene: -
j_gene: TRBJ2-7
v_gene: TRBV7-9
len: 14
CDR3nt: TGTGCCAGCAGCGTACTAGCCTTTACCTACGAGCAGTACTTC
CDR3aa: CASSVLAFTYEQYF

abundance: many
d_gene: -
j_gene: TRBJ2-7
v_gene: TRBV19
len: 13
CDR3nt: TGTGCCACGTTGGACGGTGACTCCTACGAGCAGTACTTC
CDR3aa: CATLDGDSYEQYF

abundance: -
d_gene: -
j_gene: TRBJ1-1
v_gene: TRBV6-1
len: 18
CDR3nt: TGTGCCAGCAGCGACGGGGCTGACACGGGGTGGATGAACACTGAAGCTTTCTTT
CDR3aa: CASSDGADTGWMNTEAFF

abundance: once
d_gene: TRBD2
j_gene: TRBJ2-3
v_gene: TRBV6-5
len: 15
CDR3nt: TGTGCCAGCAGTTACGGGCGGGGGAGCGCAGATACGCAGTATTTT
CDR3aa: CASSYGRGSADTQYF

abundance: -
d_gene: -
j_gene: TRBJ1-3
v_gene: TRBV19
len: 14
CDR3nt: TGTGCCAGTAGTGGGTCAAGAACTGGAAACACCATATATTTT
CDR3aa: CASSGSRTGNTIYF

abundance: -
d_gene: -
j_gene: TRBJ1-1
v_gene: TRBV6-6
len: 16
CDR3nt: TGTGCCAGCAGTTACGGGGGAGCCGCCCCGAACACTGAAGCTTTCTTT
CDR3aa: CASSYGGAAPNTEAFF

abundance: -
d_gene: -
j_gene: TRBJ1-6
v_gene: TRBV24-1
len: 17
CDR3nt: TGTGCCACCAGTGATTTGAAGGGGACGCCTAATAATTCACCCCTCCACTTT
CDR3aa: CATSDLKGTPNNSPLHF

abundance: -
d_gene: -
j_gene: TRBJ2-1
v_gene: TRBV20-1
len: 17
CDR3nt: TGCAGTGCCTACGGAGGACAGGGGACTAGCTATACTCCTGAGCAGTTCTTC
CDR3aa: CSAYGGQGTSYTPEQFF

abundance: -
d_gene: -
j_gene: TRBJ2-7
v_gene: TRBV10-3
len: 12
CDR3nt: TGTGCCATCAGTGAGTTGGGGCTCGAGCAGTACTTC
CDR3aa: CAISELGLEQYF

abundance: many
d_gene: TRBD1
j_gene: TRBJ2-7
v_gene: TRBV7-6
len: 15
CDR3nt: TGTGCCAGCAGCTTACGACAGGGGGGGTCCAACGAGCAGTACTTC
CDR3aa: CASSLRQGGSNEQYF

abundance: -
d_gene: -
j_gene: TRBJ2-7
v_gene: TRBV9
len: 14
CDR3nt: TGTGCCAGCAGCTACGGGGGCACCTCCTACGAGCAGTACTTC
CDR3aa: CASSYGGTSYEQYF

abundance: -
d_gene: -
j_gene: TRBJ2-3
v_gene: TRBV19
len: 14
CDR3nt: TGTGCCAGTACGGCAGGGGCTAGCACAGATACGCAGTATTTT
CDR3aa: CASTAGASTDTQYF

abundance: few
d_gene: -
j_gene: TRBJ1-1
v_gene: TRBV29-1
len: 11
CDR3nt: TGCAGCGTTGAGGCTCTCGGTGAAGCTTTCTTT
CDR3aa: CSVEALGEAFF

abundance: few
d_gene: -
j_gene: TRBJ2-3
v_gene: TRBV9
len: 14
CDR3nt: TGTGCCAGCAGCCCACGGATTAGCACAGATACGCAGTATTTT
CDR3aa: CASSPRISTDTQYF

abundance: few
d_gene: -
j_gene: TRBJ1-1
v_gene: TRBV29-1
len: 12
CDR3nt: TGCAGCGTTATGGGTAGGAACACTGAAGCTTTCTTT
CDR3aa: CSVMGRNTEAFF

abundance: few
d_gene: -
j_gene: TRBJ2-3
v_gene: TRBV5-6
len: 13
CDR3nt: TGTGCCAGCAGCTTGGGACAGTCCAATGAGCAGTATTTT
CDR3aa: CASSLGQSNEQYF

abundance: -
d_gene: TRBD1
j_gene: TRBJ2-1
v_gene: TRBV2
len: 15
CDR3nt: TGTGCCAGCAGCATCGGACAGGGGGGAGGCAATGAGCAGTTCTTC
CDR3aa: CASSIGQGGGNEQFF

abundance: once
d_gene: -
j_gene: TRBJ2-3
v_gene: TRBV24-1
len: 11
CDR3nt: TGTGCCACCACATCCGGGGATACGCAGTATTTT
CDR3aa: CATTSGDTQYF

abundance: many
d_gene: -
j_gene: TRBJ2-2
v_gene: TRBV27
len: 14
CDR3nt: TGTGCCAGCAGTTTATACCTCGGGCACCGGGAGCTGTTTTTT
CDR3aa: CASSLYLGHRELFF

abundance: -
d_gene: TRBD2
j_gene: TRBJ2-7
v_gene: TRBV5-1
len: 15
CDR3nt: TGCGCCAGCAGCCAGGTTCCCCGGGGGGTGGGGGAGCAGTACTTC
CDR3aa: CASSQVPRGVGEQYF

abundance: many
d_gene: TRBD1
j_gene: TRBJ2-7
v_gene: TRBV5-8
len: 13
CDR3nt: TGTGCCAGCAGCTTACAGGGGCTGGGCGAGCAGTACTTC
CDR3aa: CASSLQGLGEQYF

abundance: -
d_gene: -
j_gene: TRBJ2-5
v_gene: TRBV3-1
len: 11
CDR3nt: TGTGCCAGCAGCCAATCGGAGACCCAGTACTTC
CDR3aa: CASSQSETQYF

abundance: -
d_gene: -
j_gene: TRBJ2-7
v_gene: TRBV10-3
len: 15
CDR3nt: TGTGCCATCAGCCTTACCGGGAGCCAAACCTGCGAGCAGTACTTC
CDR3aa: CAISLTGSQTCEQYF

abundance: -
d_gene: TRBD1
j_gene: TRBJ1-1
v_gene: TRBV7-3
len: 13
CDR3nt: TGTGCCAGCAGCTCCCAGGGGGCCACTGAAGCTTTCTTT
CDR3aa: CASSSQGATEAFF

abundance: -
d_gene: -
j_gene: TRBJ1-6
v_gene: TRBV11-2
len: 12
CDR3nt: TGTGCCACCAACGACAGGTTCTCACCCCTCCACTTT
CDR3aa: CATNDRFSPLHF

abundance: many
d_gene: -
j_gene: TRBJ2-5
v_gene: TRBV10-3
len: 12
CDR3nt: TGTGCCATCAGTGAGTCCCAAGAGACCCAGTACTTC
CDR3aa: CAISESQETQYF

abundance: many
d_gene: -
j_gene: TRBJ1-2
v_gene: TRBV11-2
len: 11
CDR3nt: TGTGCCAGCAGCTTCGGCATAGCCTACACCTTC
CDR3aa: CASSFGIAYTF

abundance: -
d_gene: -
j_gene: TRBJ2-2
v_gene: TRBV5-1
len: 11
CDR3nt: TGCGCCAGCGGCTGGAATGGGGAGCTGTTTTTT
CDR3aa: CASGWNGELFF

abundance: -
d_gene: -
j_gene: TRBJ1-3
v_gene: TRBV7-9
len: 15
CDR3nt: TGTGCCAGCAGCTGGGCAGGTCTCTCTGGAAACACCATATATTTT
CDR3aa: CASSWAGLSGNTIYF

abundance: -
d_gene: TRBD1
j_gene: TRBJ2-7
v_gene: TRBV29-1
len: 12
CDR3nt: TGCAGCGTTAAGGGACAGGGCTACGAGCAGTACTTC
CDR3aa: CSVKGQGYEQYF

abundance: -
d_gene: -
j_gene: TRBJ2-5
v_gene: TRBV24-1
len: 13
CDR3nt: TGTGCCACCAGTGACGAGGGGTGGGAGACCCAGTACTTC
CDR3aa: CATSDEGWETQYF

abundance: -
d_gene: -
j_gene: TRBJ1-1
v_gene: TRBV7-8
len: 11
CDR3nt: TGTGCCAGCAGCTTAACTGATGAAGCTTTCTTT
CDR3aa: CASSLTDEAFF

abundance: -
d_gene: -
j_gene: TRBJ1-3
v_gene: TRBV10-3
len: 14
CDR3nt: TGTGCCATCAGTGAAAACAGATCTGGAAACACCATATATTTT
CDR3aa: CAISENRSGNTIYF

abundance: many
d_gene: TRBD2
j_gene: TRBJ2-1
v_gene: TRBV9
len: 18
CDR3nt: TGTGCCAGCAGCGTAGCAATAGCGGGGGCGTTATCCTACAATGAGCAGTTCTTC
CDR3aa: CASSVAIAGALSYNEQFF

abundance: many
d_gene: -
j_gene: TRBJ2-7
v_gene: TRBV6-1
len: 14
CDR3nt: TGTGCCAGCAGTGAACAGGGCATCGCCTACGAGCAGTACTTC
CDR3aa: CASSEQGIAYEQYF

abundance: -
d_gene: -
j_gene: TRBJ1-4
v_gene: TRBV15
len: 19
CDR3nt: TGTGCCACCAGCAGACTCCGGGACAATCACCGCCGGGGGAACGAAAAACTGTTTTTT
CDR3aa: CATSRLRDNHRRGNEKLFF